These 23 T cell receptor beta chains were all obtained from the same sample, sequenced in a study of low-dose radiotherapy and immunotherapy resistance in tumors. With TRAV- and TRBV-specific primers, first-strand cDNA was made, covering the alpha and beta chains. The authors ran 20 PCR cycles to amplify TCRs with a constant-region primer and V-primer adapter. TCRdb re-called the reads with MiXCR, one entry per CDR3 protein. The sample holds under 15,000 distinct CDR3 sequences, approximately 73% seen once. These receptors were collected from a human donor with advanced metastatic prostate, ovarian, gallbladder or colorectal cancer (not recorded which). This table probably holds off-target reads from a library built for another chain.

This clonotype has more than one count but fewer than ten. In DNA, the CDR3 is TGTGCCAGCAGTCCTAACAGGGGCGCCTACGAGCAGTACTTC. Translating gives CASSPNRGAYEQYF. This chain joins TRBV6-5 and TRBJ2-7, with TRBD1 matching 7 bases. The germline V gene encodes CDR1 MNHEY and CDR2 SVGAGI. J lost 2 bases, V lost 5 bases, and 6 bases had no gene match. CDR3 length: 14 residues.

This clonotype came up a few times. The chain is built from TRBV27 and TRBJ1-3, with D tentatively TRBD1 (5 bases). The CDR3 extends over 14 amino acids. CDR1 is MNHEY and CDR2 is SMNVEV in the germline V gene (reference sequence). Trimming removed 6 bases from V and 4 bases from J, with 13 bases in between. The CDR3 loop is CASRRGATGNTIYF. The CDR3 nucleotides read TGTGCCAGCAGGCGAGGGGCGACCGGAAACACCATATATTTT.

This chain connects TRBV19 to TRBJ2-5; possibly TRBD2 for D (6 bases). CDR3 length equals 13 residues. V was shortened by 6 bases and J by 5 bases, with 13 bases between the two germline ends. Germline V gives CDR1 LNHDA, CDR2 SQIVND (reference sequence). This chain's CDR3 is CASRRGVRETQYF. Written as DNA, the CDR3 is TGTGCCAGTAGACGCGGGGTCCGGGAGACCCAGTACTTC.

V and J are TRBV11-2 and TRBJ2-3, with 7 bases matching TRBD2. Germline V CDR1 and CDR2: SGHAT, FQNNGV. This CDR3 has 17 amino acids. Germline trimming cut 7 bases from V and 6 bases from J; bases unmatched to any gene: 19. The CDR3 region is CASTSGGGGQFKDTQYF. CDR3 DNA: TGTGCCAGCACCTCAGGTGGGGGAGGGCAGTTCAAGGATACGCAGTATTTT.

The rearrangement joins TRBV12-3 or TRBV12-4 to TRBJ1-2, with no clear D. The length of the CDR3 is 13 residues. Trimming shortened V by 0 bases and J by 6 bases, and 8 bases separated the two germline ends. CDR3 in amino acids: CASSLAGPDGYTF. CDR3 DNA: TGTGCCAGCAGTTTAGCAGGCCCGGATGGCTACACCTTC.

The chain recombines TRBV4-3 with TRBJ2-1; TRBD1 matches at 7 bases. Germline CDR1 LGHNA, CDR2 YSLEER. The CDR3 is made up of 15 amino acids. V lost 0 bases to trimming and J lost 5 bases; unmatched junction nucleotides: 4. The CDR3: CASSQERGLDNEQFF. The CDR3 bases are TGCGCCAGCAGCCAAGAGAGGGGGCTCGACAATGAGCAGTTCTTC.

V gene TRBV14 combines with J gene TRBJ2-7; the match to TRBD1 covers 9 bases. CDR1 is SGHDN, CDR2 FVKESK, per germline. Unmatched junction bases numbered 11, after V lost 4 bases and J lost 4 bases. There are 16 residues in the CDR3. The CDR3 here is CASSPRTGTGLYEQYF. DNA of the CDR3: TGTGCCAGCAGCCCAAGGACCGGGACAGGGCTTTACGAGCAGTACTTC.

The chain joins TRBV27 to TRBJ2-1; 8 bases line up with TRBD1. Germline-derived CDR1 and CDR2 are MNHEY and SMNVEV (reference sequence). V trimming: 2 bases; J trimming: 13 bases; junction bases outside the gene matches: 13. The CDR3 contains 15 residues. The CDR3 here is CASSLGSLGQDFQFF. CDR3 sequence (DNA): TGTGCCAGCAGTTTAGGTTCGTTGGGACAGGATTTTCAGTTCTTC.

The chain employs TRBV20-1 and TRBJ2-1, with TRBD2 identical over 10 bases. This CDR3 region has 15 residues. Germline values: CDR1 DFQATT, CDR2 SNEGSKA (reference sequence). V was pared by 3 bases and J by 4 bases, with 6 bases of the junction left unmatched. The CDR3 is CSARALAGVYNEQFF. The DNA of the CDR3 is TGCAGTGCTAGGGCCCTAGCGGGAGTATACAATGAGCAGTTCTTC.

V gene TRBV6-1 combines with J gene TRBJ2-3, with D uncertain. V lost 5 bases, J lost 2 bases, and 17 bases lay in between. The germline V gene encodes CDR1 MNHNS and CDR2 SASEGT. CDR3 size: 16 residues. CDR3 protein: CASSYSWQAPTDTQYF. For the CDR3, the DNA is TGTGCCAGCAGTTACTCGTGGCAGGCCCCCACAGATACGCAGTATTTT.

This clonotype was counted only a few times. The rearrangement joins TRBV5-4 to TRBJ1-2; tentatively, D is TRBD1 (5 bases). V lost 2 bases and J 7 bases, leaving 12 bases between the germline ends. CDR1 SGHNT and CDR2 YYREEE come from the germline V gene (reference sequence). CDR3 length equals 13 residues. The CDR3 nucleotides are TGTGCCAGCAGCTTATACGGGGCGGGTGGCTACACCTTC. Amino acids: CASSLYGAGGYTF. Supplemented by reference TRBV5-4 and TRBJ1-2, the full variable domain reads ETGVTQSPTHLIKTRGQQVTLRCSSQSGHNTVSWYQQALGQGPQFIFQYYREEENGRGNFPPRFSGLQFPNYSSELNVNALELDDSALYLCASSLYGAGGYTFGSGTRLTVV.

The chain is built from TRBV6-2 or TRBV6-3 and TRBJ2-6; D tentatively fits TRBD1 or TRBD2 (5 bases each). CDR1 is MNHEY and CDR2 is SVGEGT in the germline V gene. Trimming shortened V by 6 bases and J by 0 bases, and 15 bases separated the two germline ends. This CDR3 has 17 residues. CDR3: CASSLRDGYSGANVLTF. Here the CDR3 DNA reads TGTGCCAGCAGCCTCCGGGACGGTTACTCTGGGGCCAACGTCCTGACTTTC.

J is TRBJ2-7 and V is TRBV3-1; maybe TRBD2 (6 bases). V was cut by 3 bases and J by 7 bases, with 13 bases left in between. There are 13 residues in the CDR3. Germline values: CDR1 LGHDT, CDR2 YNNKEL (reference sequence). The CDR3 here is CASSQGTRGEQYF. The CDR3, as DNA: TGTGCCAGCAGCCAGGGGACTCGGGGGGAGCAGTACTTC.

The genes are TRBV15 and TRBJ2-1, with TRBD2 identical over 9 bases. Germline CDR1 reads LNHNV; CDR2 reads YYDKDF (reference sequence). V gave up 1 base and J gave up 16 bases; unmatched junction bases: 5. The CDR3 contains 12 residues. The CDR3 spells CATSRGIAGAFF. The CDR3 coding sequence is TGTGCCACCAGCAGAGGAATAGCGGGGGCCTTCTTC.

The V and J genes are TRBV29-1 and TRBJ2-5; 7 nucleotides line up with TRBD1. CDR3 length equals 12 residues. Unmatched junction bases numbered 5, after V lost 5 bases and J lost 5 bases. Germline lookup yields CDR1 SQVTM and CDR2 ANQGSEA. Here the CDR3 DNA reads TGCAGCGTTCACAGGGGTGTGGAGACCCAGTACTTC. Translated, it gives CSVHRGVETQYF.

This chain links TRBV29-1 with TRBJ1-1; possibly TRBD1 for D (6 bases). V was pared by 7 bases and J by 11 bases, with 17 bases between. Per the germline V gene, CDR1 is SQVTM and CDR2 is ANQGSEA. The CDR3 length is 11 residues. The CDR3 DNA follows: TGCAGCGGCCTCGGGGGCCTGAGGGCTTTCTTT. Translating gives CSGLGGLRAFF. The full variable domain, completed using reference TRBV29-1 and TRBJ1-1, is SAVISQKPSRDICQRGTSLTIQCQVDSQVTMMFWYRQQPGQSLTLIATANQGSEATYESGFVIDKFPISRPNLTFSTLTVSNMSPEDSSIYLCSGLGGLRAFFGQGTRLTVV.

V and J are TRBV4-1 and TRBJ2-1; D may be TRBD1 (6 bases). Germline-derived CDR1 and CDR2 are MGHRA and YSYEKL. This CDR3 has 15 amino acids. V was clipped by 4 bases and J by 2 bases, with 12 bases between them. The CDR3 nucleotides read TGCGCCAGCAGCCCGTGGGGGCCCACCTACAATGAGCAGTTCTTC. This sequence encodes CASSPWGPTYNEQFF.

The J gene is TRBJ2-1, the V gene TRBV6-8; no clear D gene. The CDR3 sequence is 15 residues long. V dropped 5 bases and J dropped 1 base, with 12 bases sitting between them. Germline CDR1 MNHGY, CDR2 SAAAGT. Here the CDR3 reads CASSGKGKSYNEQFF. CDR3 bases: TGTGCCAGCAGTGGCAAAGGGAAGTCCTACAATGAGCAGTTCTTC.

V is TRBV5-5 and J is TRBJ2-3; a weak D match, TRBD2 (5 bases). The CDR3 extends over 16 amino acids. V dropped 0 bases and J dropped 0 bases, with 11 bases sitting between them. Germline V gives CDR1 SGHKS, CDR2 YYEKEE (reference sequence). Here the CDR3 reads CASSLGLAGSTDTQYF. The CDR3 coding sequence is TGTGCCAGCAGCTTGGGCCTAGCCGGCAGCACAGATACGCAGTATTTT.

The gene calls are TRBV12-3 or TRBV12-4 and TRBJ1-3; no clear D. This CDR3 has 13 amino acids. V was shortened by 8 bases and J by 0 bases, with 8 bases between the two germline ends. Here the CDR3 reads CASSLSSGNTIYF. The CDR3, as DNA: TGTGCCAGCTCTTTGAGCTCTGGAAACACCATATATTTT.

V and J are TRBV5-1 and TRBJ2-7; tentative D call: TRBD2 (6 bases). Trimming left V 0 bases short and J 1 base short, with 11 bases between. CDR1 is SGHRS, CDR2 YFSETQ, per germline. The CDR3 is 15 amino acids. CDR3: CASSLAGTGSYEQYF. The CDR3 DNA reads TGCGCCAGCAGCTTGGCGGGGACTGGATCCTACGAGCAGTACTTC.

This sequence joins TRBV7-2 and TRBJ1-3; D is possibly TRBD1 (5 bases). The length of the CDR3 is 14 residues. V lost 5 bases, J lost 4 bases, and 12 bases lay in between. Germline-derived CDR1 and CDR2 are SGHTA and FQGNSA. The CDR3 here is CASSPGLQGNTIYF. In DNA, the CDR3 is TGTGCCAGCAGCCCGGGACTCCAGGGAAACACCATATATTTT. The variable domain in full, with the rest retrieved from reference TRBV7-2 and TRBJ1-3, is GAGVSQSPSNKVTEKGKDVELRCDPISGHTALYWYRQSLGQGLEFLIYFQGNSAPDKSGLPSDRFSAERTGGSVSTLTIQRTQQEDSAVYLCASSPGLQGNTIYFGEGSWLTVV.

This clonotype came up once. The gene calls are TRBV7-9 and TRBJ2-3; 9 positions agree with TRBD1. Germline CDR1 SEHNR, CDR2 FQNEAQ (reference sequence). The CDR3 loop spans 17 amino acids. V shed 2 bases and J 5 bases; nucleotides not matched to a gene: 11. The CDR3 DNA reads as TGTGCCAGCAGCTTACCCTGGACAGGGGAGGAGGTAGATACGCAGTATTTT. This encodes CASSLPWTGEEVDTQYF. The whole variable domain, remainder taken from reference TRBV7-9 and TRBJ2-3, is DTGVSQNPRHKITKRGQNVTFRCDPISEHNRLYWYRQTLGQGPEFLTYFQNEAQLEKSRLLSDRFSAERPKGSFSTLEIQRTEQGDSAMYLCASSLPWTGEEVDTQYFGPGTRLTVL.